The clone carrying this T cell receptor (beta chain) was seen a few times. Assay used: immunoSEQ multiplex PCR; TCRdb lists only in-frame clones, some missing. The data show 980,000 or so clones, 76% seen once. The entry originates in a study of shared clonotypes between healthy human individuals. The CDR3 covers 16 residues. The germline gives CDR1 SGHTS, CDR2 YDEGEE. The V and J ends lost 4 bases and 2 bases respectively, with 16 bases between them. This chain joins TRBV5-8 and TRBJ1-5; D possibly corresponds to TRBD1 (5 bases). The sample taken for sequencing was memory CD4+ T cells sorted from blood. Subset of the sample: CD45RA-negative fraction. The receptor was isolated from a man aged 18 to 30 in good health. The CDR3 DNA follows: TGTGCCAGCAGCCGGGACGGTGGCTCGGGCAATCAGCCCCAGCATTTT. Translation: CASSRDGGSGNQPQHF.